The 14 T cell receptor beta chains reported below all come from one sample, sequenced in a study of shared clonotypes between healthy human individuals. Sequencing used immunoSEQ multiplex PCR; TCRdb keeps in-frame clones, though not all of them. The table records 550,000 to 850,000 clones, 72% of them present only once. The sample consisted of memory CD4+ T cells sorted from blood. The subset is: CD45RA-negative fraction. Receptors originate from a woman in her 30s in good health.

This chain connects TRBV27 to TRBJ2-7, with 8 bases matching TRBD2. The germline V gene encodes CDR1 MNHEY and CDR2 SMNVEV (reference sequence). The CDR3 is 16 residues long. V lost 1 base, J lost 7 bases, and 12 bases stayed unmatched. The CDR3 sequence is CASSLYGGGVSREQYF. In nucleotides, the CDR3 is TGTGCCAGCAGTTTATACGGGGGGGGAGTCTCCCGGGAGCAGTACTTC.

This clone was recorded many times. The V call is TRBV4-2, the J call TRBJ1-5; D is unresolved. V lost 3 bases, J lost 3 bases, and 15 bases lay in between. CDR3 size: 16 residues. Per germline, CDR1 LGHNA and CDR2 YNFKEQ. The CDR3 bases are TGTGCCAGCAGCCAGGATCAGGTTATGCCCAATCAGCCCCAGCATTTT. Its protein is CASSQDQVMPNQPQHF.

The chain joins TRBV27 to TRBJ1-2; no clear D. Trimming left V 0 bases short and J 7 bases short, with 15 bases between. The CDR3 runs to 15 residues. Per germline, CDR1 MNHEY and CDR2 SMNVEV (reference sequence). CDR3 in amino acids: CASSLSSGRRGGYTF. Here the CDR3 DNA reads TGTGCCAGCAGTTTATCGTCCGGGAGGCGGGGTGGCTACACCTTC.

This sequence joins TRBV19 and TRBJ2-1, with 10 bases aligning to TRBD1. Germline CDR1 is LNHDA and CDR2 is SQIVND (reference sequence). CDR3 length: 13 amino acids. The junction had 2 bases not matched to a gene; V was cut back by 5 bases and J by 7 bases. The CDR3 sequence: CASSRQGANEQFF. The CDR3 nucleotides read TGTGCCAGTAGTCGACAGGGGGCAAATGAGCAGTTCTTC.

The genes are TRBV2 and TRBJ2-3; D call uncertain. Germline CDR1 and CDR2: SNHLY and FYNNEI. The V end lost 8 bases, the J end lost 1 base, and 13 bases lay between the germline ends. The CDR3 runs 14 residues. In nucleotides, the CDR3 is TGTGCCAGCTCAATCCGGCTGCGCACAGATACGCAGTATTTT. Protein sequence: CASSIRLRTDTQYF.

The chain is built from TRBV2 and TRBJ2-2, with D uncertain. This CDR3 is built from 14 residues. Trimming cost V 6 bases and J 1 base, with 9 bases left between them. Per the germline V gene, CDR1 is SNHLY and CDR2 is FYNNEI. CDR3 sequence: CASRLLQNTGELFF. The CDR3 bases are TGTGCCAGCAGATTGTTACAGAACACCGGGGAGCTGTTTTTT.

This clone appeared a few times. In DNA form, the CDR3 reads TGTGCCAGCTCAATTCCGGGACAGGGATCCGGCTACACCTTC. It translates to CASSIPGQGSGYTF. This chain connects TRBV18 to TRBJ1-2, with 9 bases matching TRBD1. Germline-derived CDR1 and CDR2 are KGHSH and LQKENI. The ends lost 5 bases at V and 8 bases at J; junction bases unmatched: 9. The CDR3 is 14 residues long. Complete variable domain (other parts from reference TRBV18 and TRBJ1-2): NAGVMQNPRHLVRRRGQEARLRCSPMKGHSHVYWYRQLPEEGLKFMVYLQKENIIDESGMPKERFSAEFPKEGPSILRIQQVVRGDSAAYFCASSIPGQGSGYTFGSGTRLTVV.

The chain links TRBV18 to TRBJ2-7; 10 bases fit TRBD2. The V segment lost 1 base and the J segment 2 bases; nucleotides outside the gene matches: 5. The CDR3 runs to 16 residues. Germline V gives CDR1 KGHSH, CDR2 LQKENI. Written as DNA, the CDR3 is TGTGCCAGCTCACCACTTTCAGCGGGAGGGACCTACGAGCAGTACTTC. It translates to CASSPLSAGGTYEQYF. Based on the CDR3 plus reference TRBV18 and TRBJ2-7, the full variable domain is NAGVMQNPRHLVRRRGQEARLRCSPMKGHSHVYWYRQLPEEGLKFMVYLQKENIIDESGMPKERFSAEFPKEGPSILRIQQVVRGDSAAYFCASSPLSAGGTYEQYFGPGTRLTVT.

This clone was recorded at least ten times. This chain connects TRBV2 to TRBJ2-2, with 8 positions matching TRBD2. V trimming: 4 bases; J trimming: 0 bases; junction bases outside the gene matches: 4. CDR1 is SNHLY, CDR2 FYNNEI, per germline. The CDR3 runs 16 residues. The CDR3 DNA reads as TGTGCCAGCAGTGCGCGCGGGGGGACGAACACCGGGGAGCTGTTTTTT. This sequence encodes CASSARGGTNTGELFF.

V usage is TRBV19 and J usage is TRBJ2-1, with D unresolved. This CDR3 has 13 residues. Germline CDR1 and CDR2: LNHDA and SQIVND (reference sequence). V lost 6 bases and J 3 bases, leaving 9 bases between the germline ends. The CDR3 protein is CASSPRNYNEQFF. In DNA form, the CDR3 reads TGTGCCAGTAGCCCTCGGAACTACAATGAGCAGTTCTTC.

This clone was seen more than once but under ten times. The V gene is TRBV27, the J gene TRBJ1-2; maybe TRBD1 (5 bases). The CDR3 spans 15 residues. In germline, CDR1 is MNHEY, CDR2 SMNVEV (reference sequence). Trimming took off 0 bases at V and 0 bases at J, with 8 bases between the two ends. The CDR3 nucleotides are TGTGCCAGCAGTTTATCCGGACAAACTAACTATGGCTACACCTTC. Protein product: CASSLSGQTNYGYTF.

The chain has TRBV5-4 and TRBJ2-1, with 11 bases that match TRBD2. The CDR3 spans 13 residues. In germline, CDR1 is SGHNT, CDR2 YYREEE (reference sequence). V gave up 4 bases and J gave up 15 bases; unmatched junction bases: 9. CDR3 sequence: CASSMGLAEDGFF. The CDR3 coding sequence is TGTGCCAGCAGCATGGGACTAGCGGAAGATGGGTTCTTC.

The chain joins TRBV19 to TRBJ2-4; D is possibly TRBD2 (5 bases). The CDR3 runs to 12 residues. Germline CDR1 LNHDA, CDR2 SQIVND (reference sequence). V was shortened by 8 bases and J by 0 bases, with 5 bases between the two germline ends. CDR3 region: CASGLAKNIQYF. Here the CDR3 DNA reads TGTGCCAGTGGACTAGCCAAAAACATTCAGTACTTC.

This clone was detected only a few times. V is TRBV11-2 and J is TRBJ2-1; D is ambiguous. The CDR3 runs to 16 residues. V lost 1 base, J lost 10 bases, and 20 bases lay in between. The germline gives CDR1 SGHAT, CDR2 FQNNGV. In nucleotides, the CDR3 is TGTGCCAGCAGCTTAGCCGGGTCTCTCAGGCTCTACGAGCAGTTCTTC. The encoded protein is CASSLAGSLRLYEQFF.